A single sample is the source of the 21 T cell receptor beta chains below, sequenced in a study of blood T cell repertoires in COVID-19. Some clones are missing from TCRdb's copy, which holds only in-frame ones; the method was immunoSEQ multiplex PCR. The table records about 150,000 clones, around 87% of them present only once. The sequencing sample was made of peripheral blood. The receptors derive from a man aged 50 to 59 with active COVID-19.

The DNA for the CDR3 is TGTGCCAGCAGCGAGACACAGGGAAGATCTGATGGCTACACCTTC. Amino acid sequence: CASSETQGRSDGYTF. The chain employs TRBV3-1 (or the pseudogene TRBV3-2) and TRBJ1-2, with TRBD1 as a possible D gene (6 bases). This CDR3 spans 15 amino acids. With 5 bases removed from V and 6 bases from J, the gap between germline ends came to 19 bases. The germline CDR1 and CDR2 sequences are LGHDT and YNNKEL (reference sequence).

The V gene is TRBV24-1, the J gene TRBJ1-2, with a tentative D call TRBD1 (5 bases). Deletions cut 7 bases from V and 3 bases from J, with 8 bases between. Germline V gives CDR1 KGHDR, CDR2 SFDVKD. The CDR3 is 12 residues long. CDR3 sequence (DNA): TGTGCCACCAGGTGGGGCCACTATGGCTACACCTTC. It codes for CATRWGHYGYTF.

The CDR3 DNA reads TGCAGTGCTAGTGCCCCCTGGGGCTCGGAGACCCAGTACTTC. Protein sequence: CSASAPWGSETQYF. V gene TRBV20-1 combines with J gene TRBJ2-5, with a weak D call TRBD1 (5 bases). This CDR3 has 14 amino acids. With 3 bases removed from V and 5 bases from J, the gap between germline ends came to 16 bases. Per the germline V gene, CDR1 is DFQATT and CDR2 is SNEGSKA (reference sequence).

This clone was counted between two and nine times. The chain uses TRBV11-2 and TRBJ2-2; 7 bases match TRBD1. Per germline, CDR1 SGHAT and CDR2 FQNNGV. V lost 4 bases to trimming and J lost 7 bases; unmatched junction nucleotides: 6. The CDR3 consists of 14 residues. CDR3 DNA sequence: TGTGCCAGCAGCTCCTGGGACAGACTCGGGGAGCTGTTTTTT. Protein sequence: CASSSWDRLGELFF.

The chain has TRBV6-5 and TRBJ2-7; tentatively, D is TRBD1 (5 bases). Trimming took 6 bases from V and 5 from J, leaving 17 bases between them. CDR3 length equals 14 residues. Germline CDR1 is MNHEY and CDR2 is SVGAGI. The CDR3 region has the DNA TGTGCCAGCAGCCCAGGGTCCGGCGGCCACGAGCAGTACTTC. Residues: CASSPGSGGHEQYF.

The chain has TRBV29-1 and TRBJ2-1, with a weak D call TRBD2 (6 bases). Trimming removed 3 bases at V and 6 bases at J, with 6 bases between. CDR3 length: 11 residues. Germline V gives CDR1 SQVTM, CDR2 ANQGSEA. CDR3 sequence: CSVERGNEQFF. Here the CDR3 DNA reads TGCAGCGTTGAGCGGGGCAATGAGCAGTTCTTC.

V usage is TRBV5-1 and J usage is TRBJ1-1, with D perhaps matching TRBD1 (5 bases). Trimming took 0 bases from V and 1 from J, leaving 10 bases between them. This CDR3 contains 15 residues. Per germline, CDR1 SGHRS and CDR2 YFSETQ. This CDR3 reads CASSLAGGGNTEAFF. Written as DNA, the CDR3 is TGCGCCAGCAGCTTGGCCGGGGGTGGGAACACTGAAGCTTTCTTT. Combining the CDR3 with reference TRBV5-1 and TRBJ1-1 gives the whole variable domain KAGVTQTPRYLIKTRGQQVTLSCSPISGHRSVSWYQQTPGQGLQFLFEYFSETQRNKGNFPGRFSGRQFSNSRSEMNVSTLELGDSALYLCASSLAGGGNTEAFFGQGTRLTVV.

The genes are TRBV13 and TRBJ2-7; 13 nucleotides agree with TRBD2. Germline CDR1 and CDR2: PRHDT and FYEKMQ (reference sequence). The CDR3 is 16 residues long. Trimming removed 1 base from V and 3 bases from J; junction bases left unmatched: 3. The CDR3 nucleotides read TGTGCCAGCAGCTTAGATACTAGCGGGGGGGACTACGAGCAGTACTTC. Its protein product is CASSLDTSGGDYEQYF.

J is TRBJ2-6 and V is TRBV28, with D uncertain. The CDR3 spans 15 residues. V lost 5 bases, J lost 0 bases, and 8 bases lay in between. CDR1 and CDR2 (germline): MDHEN, SYDVKM. The CDR3 nucleotides read TGTGCCAGCAGTCCCTTCCGCTCTGGGGCCAACGTCCTGACTTTC. Protein sequence: CASSPFRSGANVLTF.

This rearrangement joins TRBV28 to TRBJ2-6; 8 nucleotides align to TRBD2. Unmatched junction bases numbered 7, after V lost 6 bases and J lost 0 bases. The CDR3 is 17 amino acids. CDR1 and CDR2 from the germline V gene are MDHEN and SYDVKM. The CDR3 region is CASRGLVFSSGANVLTF. The CDR3 region has the DNA TGTGCCAGCAGGGGACTAGTCTTCAGCTCTGGGGCCAACGTCCTGACTTTC.

CDR3 sequence: CASSPPQGREWVDTQYF. CDR3 coding DNA: TGTGCCAGCAGCCCTCCCCAGGGGAGGGAATGGGTAGATACGCAGTATTTT. The genes are TRBV6-2 or TRBV6-3 and TRBJ2-3, with D possibly TRBD2 on 7 matching bases. V was shortened by 6 bases and J by 5 bases, with 24 bases between the two germline ends. The CDR3 has 17 residues. Germline loops: CDR1 MNHEY, CDR2 SVGEGT.

The chain recombines TRBV5-4 with TRBJ2-5, with D maybe TRBD1 (5 bases). The CDR3 runs to 15 residues. The V gene's germline CDR1 is SGHNT and CDR2 YYREEE (reference sequence). Deletions cut 2 bases from V and 5 bases from J, with 16 bases between. CDR3 nucleotide sequence: TGTGCCAGCAGCTTTTCAGGGTCCGGGTTTGAGACCCAGTACTTC. This sequence encodes CASSFSGSGFETQYF.

Only one count was recorded for this clone. This chain joins TRBV6-5 and TRBJ1-1; 8 bases match TRBD1. Germline CDR1 reads MNHEY; CDR2 reads SVGAGI. The CDR3 is 14 residues long. V shed 7 bases and J 5 bases; nucleotides not matched to a gene: 9. CDR3 region: CASIPGGVRTEAFF. The DNA of the CDR3 is TGTGCCAGCATCCCAGGGGGCGTGAGGACTGAAGCTTTCTTT.

CDR3 nucleotide sequence: TGTGCCAGCAGGGACCGGGGGGGAGCTTTCTTT. This translates into CASRDRGGAFF. The gene calls are TRBV2 and TRBJ1-1, with a possible D match to TRBD1 (5 bases). This CDR3 is built from 11 residues. Germline CDR1 reads SNHLY; CDR2 reads FYNNEI. The V and J ends lost 6 bases and 10 bases respectively, with 12 bases between them.

The chain links TRBV23-1 to TRBJ2-7, with a possible D match to TRBD2 (5 bases). TRBV23-1 is marked as an open reading frame, function uncertain. Trimming left V 0 bases short and J 2 bases short, with 14 bases between. The CDR3 sequence is 16 residues long. In nucleotides, the CDR3 is TGCGCCAGCAGTCAATCATTCGGGATATTTACCTACGAGCAGTACTTC. Protein product: CASSQSFGIFTYEQYF.

The sample holds one count of this clone. J is TRBJ1-5 and V is TRBV18; D unresolved. The ends were cut back, 3 bases at V and 5 bases at J, with 8 bases in the middle. The CDR3 length is 13 residues. Germline V CDR1 and CDR2: KGHSH, LQKENI. The CDR3 region is CASSPSGDQPQHF. CDR3 DNA sequence: TGTGCCAGCTCACCCTCCGGGGATCAGCCCCAGCATTTT.

The genes are TRBV19 and TRBJ1-5, with 7 bases matching TRBD1. CDR3 size: 13 residues. V shed 7 bases and J 6 bases; nucleotides not matched to a gene: 6. Germline V lookup: CDR1 LNHDA, CDR2 SQIVND (reference sequence). The CDR3: CASTETGPQPQHF. The CDR3 DNA is TGTGCCAGTACGGAGACAGGGCCTCAGCCCCAGCATTTT.

In its sample, this clone was seen a few times. The chain combines TRBV3-1 (or the pseudogene TRBV3-2) with TRBJ2-2; maybe TRBD2 (5 bases). The CDR3 is 15 residues long. The V gene's germline CDR1 is LGHDT and CDR2 YNNKEL (reference sequence). V was clipped by 4 bases and J by 8 bases, with 17 bases between them. This CDR3 reads CASSPSAGSGGELFF. CDR3 nucleotide sequence: TGTGCCAGCAGCCCCTCCGCGGGCTCGGGAGGGGAGCTGTTTTTT.

The chain is built from TRBV18 and TRBJ2-6, with TRBD2 as a possible D gene (6 bases). The CDR3 has 14 residues. Per the germline V gene, CDR1 is KGHSH and CDR2 is LQKENI. The V and J ends lost 8 bases and 2 bases respectively, with 10 bases between them. CDR3 in DNA: TGTGCCAGCGGCCCGGGGGCTGGGGCCAACGTCCTGACTTTC. Amino acids: CASGPGAGANVLTF.

The gene calls are TRBV21-1 and TRBJ1-4. TRBV21-1 constitutes a pseudogene. The CDR3 is made up of 15 amino acids. CDR3 nucleotide sequence: TGTGCCAGCAGTCGAGGTAGTACAACTAATGAAAAACTGTTTTTT. It yields the protein CASSRGSTTNEKLFF.

The gene calls are TRBV10-1 and TRBJ1-3; D gene ambiguous. V was clipped by 2 bases and J by 0 bases, with 14 bases between them. The CDR3 runs to 17 residues. Germline V lookup: CDR1 WNHNN, CDR2 SYGVQD (reference sequence). CDR3: CASSERPPQDSGNTIYF. The CDR3 DNA reads as TGCGCCAGCAGTGAGAGACCGCCGCAGGACTCTGGAAACACCATATATTTT.